The 14 T cell receptor beta chains listed next were all sequenced from one sample in a study of cytomegalovirus exposure and HLA in healthy donors. The study ran its PCR with 60 Vbeta and 13 Jbeta primers. Profiling relied on immunoSEQ multiplex PCR, and the TCRdb table lists in-frame clones only, not all of them. This sample's table has 140,000 to 150,000 clones. The sample taken for sequencing was PBMCs. The receptors here all came from a woman aged 45-65 years in good health and CMV-seronegative.

V usage is TRBV5-1 and J usage is TRBJ2-1; TRBD1 agrees at 9 bases. The CDR3 loop spans 16 amino acids. Trimming removed 4 bases from V and 6 bases from J; junction bases left unmatched: 11. CDR1 is SGHRS, CDR2 YFSETQ, per germline. The CDR3 bases are TGCGCCAGCAGCCCACGGGCGGGACAGGGAATCAATGAGCAGTTCTTC. Its protein is CASSPRAGQGINEQFF.

The V and J genes are TRBV28 and TRBJ1-4; D is uncertain. The ends were cut back, 8 bases at V and 4 bases at J, with 8 bases in the middle. Germline values: CDR1 MDHEN, CDR2 SYDVKM. This CDR3 is built from 12 residues. CDR3 in DNA: TGTGCCAGCTTAACGGGTAATGAAAAACTGTTTTTT. Translating gives CASLTGNEKLFF.

CDR3 sequence: CASSRNRDYGYTF. The CDR3 DNA reads TGTGCCAGCAGCCGGAACAGGGACTATGGCTACACCTTC. The chain couples TRBV4-2 to TRBJ1-2; possible D gene TRBD1, 6 bases. Germline-derived CDR1 and CDR2 are LGHNA and YNFKEQ. Deletions cut 4 bases from V and 3 bases from J, with 9 bases between. The CDR3 extends over 13 amino acids.

This chain uses TRBV28 with TRBJ1-5; D ambiguous. The CDR3 has 15 residues. Germline loops: CDR1 MDHEN, CDR2 SYDVKM. V was clipped by 1 base and J by 3 bases, with 10 bases between them. For the CDR3, the DNA is TGTGCCAGCAGTTTATTATGGCGGGACAATCAGCCCCAGCATTTT. This sequence encodes CASSLLWRDNQPQHF. Looking up the rest from reference TRBV28 and TRBJ1-5 gives the full variable domain: DVKVTQSSRYLVKRTGEKVFLECVQDMDHENMFWYRQDPGLGLRLIYFSYDVKMKEKGDIPEGYSVSREKKERFSLILESASTNQTSMYLCASSLLWRDNQPQHFGDGTRLSIL.

V gene TRBV4-2 combines with J gene TRBJ2-1; TRBD1 aligns across 11 bases. The trim removed 4 bases at V and 6 bases at J, leaving 5 bases unmatched. Germline CDR1 is LGHNA and CDR2 is YNFKEQ. The CDR3 is 15 residues long. The CDR3 bases are TGTGCCAGCAGCCTGGGACAGGGGGAGAGCAATGAGCAGTTCTTC. The encoded protein is CASSLGQGESNEQFF.

The J gene is TRBJ1-1, the V gene TRBV18, with 11 bases identical to TRBD1. Germline V gives CDR1 KGHSH, CDR2 LQKENI. The CDR3 sequence is 15 residues long. The ends lost 6 bases at V and 1 base at J; junction bases unmatched: 4. CDR3 residues: CASSDRGLSNTEAFF. For the CDR3, the DNA is TGTGCCAGCTCGGACAGGGGGCTTTCGAACACTGAAGCTTTCTTT.

This sequence joins TRBV2 and TRBJ1-4, with TRBD1 matching 8 bases. Germline V gene data show CDR1 as SNHLY and CDR2 as FYNNEI. This CDR3 is 13 amino acids long. With 7 bases clipped from V and 7 bases from J, the junction kept 5 bases outside the gene matches. The CDR3 coding sequence is TGTGCCAGCAATGCAGACAGGGGTGAAAAACTGTTTTTT. Translation gives CASNADRGEKLFF.

The rearrangement links TRBV4-2 to TRBJ1-3, with D hard to call. The CDR3 consists of 15 residues. The V end lost 2 bases, the J end lost 0 bases, and 8 bases lay between the germline ends. Germline lookup yields CDR1 LGHNA and CDR2 YNFKEQ. The CDR3 nucleotides read TGTGCCAGCAGCCAAAGAGATAACTCTGGAAACACCATATATTTT. Translated: CASSQRDNSGNTIYF.

The chain carries TRBV6-6 and TRBJ1-4, with 8 bases that match TRBD1. The CDR3 spans 16 residues. In germline, CDR1 is MNHNY, CDR2 SVGAGI (reference sequence). Trimming at V came to 6 bases and at J to 5 bases, leaving 11 bases not matched to a gene. CDR3 sequence: CASRRTGKGLNEKLFF. The CDR3 DNA sequence: TGTGCCAGCAGAAGGACAGGGAAGGGCCTAAATGAAAAACTGTTTTTT.

V usage is TRBV30 and J usage is TRBJ2-2; D may be TRBD1 (5 bases). The CDR3 consists of 14 residues. Trimming stripped 0 bases from V and 5 bases from J, with 10 bases between. CDR1 and CDR2 (germline): GTSNPN, SVGIG (reference sequence). CDR3 in amino acids: CAWSVGPRTGELFF. CDR3 DNA: TGTGCCTGGAGTGTGGGGCCCAGGACCGGGGAGCTGTTTTTT.

J is TRBJ2-3 and V is TRBV5-1, with TRBD2 matching over 15 bases. The CDR3 is made up of 16 amino acids. V was pared by 3 bases and J by 3 bases, with 2 bases of the junction left unmatched. The V gene's germline CDR1 is SGHRS and CDR2 YFSETQ. The CDR3: CASSYGTSGRTDTQYF. DNA of the CDR3: TGCGCCAGCAGCTACGGGACTAGCGGGAGGACAGATACGCAGTATTTT.

This chain links TRBV5-1 with TRBJ2-1; 10 bases line up with TRBD2. With V trimmed by 1 base and J by 9 bases, 16 bases remained unmatched. CDR1 and CDR2 from the germline V gene are SGHRS and YFSETQ. CDR3 length: 18 amino acids. The CDR3 DNA follows: TGCGCCAGCAGCTTGCCCCAAGCGGGAGGGCCTAGTTCTAGTGAGCAGTTCTTC. This encodes CASSLPQAGGPSSSEQFF.

The chain has TRBV5-6 and TRBJ2-7; 12 bases are a match to TRBD1. J lost 7 bases, V lost 4 bases, and 9 bases had no gene match. The CDR3 totals 15 residues. The germline V gene has CDR1 SGHDT and CDR2 YYEEEE. CDR3 bases: TGTGCCAGCAGCATATCGGGACAGGGGGCGGGGGAGCAGTACTTC. It codes for CASSISGQGAGEQYF.

The chain carries TRBV4-1 and TRBJ1-3; TRBD1 agrees at 7 bases. V shed 0 bases, J shed 4 bases, and the junction held 9 bases outside the gene matches. Germline V lookup: CDR1 MGHRA, CDR2 YSYEKL. CDR3 length: 17 residues. The DNA for the CDR3 is TGCGCCAGCAGCCAAGAGCCCACAGGGGCGGGAGGAAACACCATATATTTT. Protein: CASSQEPTGAGGNTIYF.